This is a list of T cell receptor beta chains from one sample in a study of cytomegalovirus exposure and HLA in healthy donors. TCRdb's copy holds only in-frame clones and misses some; the assay was immunoSEQ multiplex PCR. The profile shows about 160,000 clones, approximately 86% of them singletons. Sample: PBMCs. The receptors here all came from a woman between 18 and 30 years old in good health and CMV-seronegative. Both conserved end residues are part of each CDR3. A D gene is named only where the DNA matches it firmly. Only some rows state a clone size, as once, few, many or a class for expanded clones.

.	.	TRBJ1-2	16	TRBV5-4	TGTGCCAGCAGCTTGGGGTTAGATCGGGGAACCTATGGCTACACCTTC	CASSLGLDRGTYGYTF
.	TRBD2	TRBJ2-5	15	TRBV5-8	TGTGCCAGCAGCTTGTCGCTAGCGGGGGAAGAGACCCAGTACTTC	CASSLSLAGEETQYF
.	.	TRBJ1-1	13	TRBV7-9	TGTGCCAGCAGCTCACAGGTGACAGGACCAGCTTTCTTT	CASSSQVTGPAFF
.	TRBD2	TRBJ2-1	15	TRBV5-4	TGTGCCAGCAGCGTACGGGGGGGCCTGGGCAATGAGCAGTTCTTC	CASSVRGGLGNEQFF
.	TRBD2	TRBJ2-1	13	TRBV7-9	TGTGCCAGCAGCCCCGGGACTAGTTATGAGCAGTTCTTC	CASSPGTSYEQFF
.	.	TRBJ1-1	14	TRBV7-2	TGTGCCAGCAGCCCCCTCTCGGGGAGTACTGAAGCTTTCTTT	CASSPLSGSTEAFF
.	.	TRBJ1-2	16	TRBV11-2	TGTGCCAGCAGCCCACTGGTTGGCGGTGCAGGGAAGCCCTACACCTTC	CASSPLVGGAGKPYTF
once	.	TRBJ2-7	10	TRBV20-1	TGCAGTGCGGCCGACTACGAGCAGTACTTC	CSAADYEQYF
.	TRBD2	TRBJ2-3	16	TRBV6-4	TGTGCCAGCAGTCAGGGGACTAGCGGGGGATTAGATACGCAGTATTTT	CASSQGTSGGLDTQYF
.	.	TRBJ2-3	14	TRBV27	TGTGCCAGCAGTTTTGACAGGGAGGCAGATACGCAGTATTTT	CASSFDREADTQYF
.	.	TRBJ1-5	15	TRBV7-9	TGTGCCAGCAGCAAAAGCGGGGGAAGCAATCAGCCCCAGCATTTT	CASSKSGGSNQPQHF
.	.	TRBJ1-1	12	TRBV19	TGTGCCAGTAGTATCATCGAGACTGAAGCTTTCTTT	CASSIIETEAFF
.	TRBD2	TRBJ2-5	16	TRBV4-2	TGTGCCAGCAGCCAAGCTGCGGGGGGAATGGGAGAGACCCAGTACTTC	CASSQAAGGMGETQYF
.	TRBD2	TRBJ2-1	14	TRBV28	TGTGCCAGCAGTTTTCGCGGGGGGACTAATGAGCAGTTCTTC	CASSFRGGTNEQFF
.	TRBD2	TRBJ2-1	15	TRBV7-9	TGTGCCAGCAGCTTAGCAAGCGGGAGAAACAATGAGCAGTTCTTC	CASSLASGRNNEQFF
.	TRBD2	TRBJ2-7	15	TRBV5-1	TGCGCCAGCAGCTTGGATGGGACTAACCACTACGAGCAGTACTTC	CASSLDGTNHYEQYF
.	TRBD2	TRBJ2-1	15	TRBV28	TGTGCCAGCAGTTTAGCGGGAGTTGCCTACAATGAGCAGTTCTTC	CASSLAGVAYNEQFF
.	.	TRBJ1-1	15	TRBV6-6	TGTGCCAGCAGTTACTCTCCTCGTATGAACACTGAAGCTTTCTTT	CASSYSPRMNTEAFF
.	TRBD2	TRBJ2-7	14	TRBV11-2	TGTGCCAGCAGCTTAGCCGGGACTACCCGCGAGCAGTACTTC	CASSLAGTTREQYF
.	TRBD1	TRBJ2-5	15	TRBV10-3	TGTGCCATCAGTGAGCCAAACAGGGGTCCAGAGACCCAGTACTTC	CAISEPNRGPETQYF
.	.	TRBJ1-5	14	TRBV10-2	TGCGCCAGCAGTGACCGGGGTTCCAATCAGCCCCAGCATTTT	CASSDRGSNQPQHF
.	TRBD2	TRBJ2-3	15	TRBV5-1	TGCGCCAGCAGCTCCCGGGCTAGCGGGGGGGGTTCGCAGTATTTT	CASSSRASGGGSQYF
.	.	TRBJ1-2	14	TRBV9	TGTGCCAGCAGCGTAGGTTCAGGGAACTATGGCTACACCTTC	CASSVGSGNYGYTF
.	.	TRBJ2-3	13	TRBV28	TGTGCCAGCAGTTTATACAGGGCAGATACGCAGTATTTT	CASSLYRADTQYF
.	TRBD2	TRBJ2-3	16	TRBV6-1	TGTGCCAGCAGTGTGACTAGCGGGAGGGGGTCAGATACGCAGTATTTT	CASSVTSGRGSDTQYF
.	TRBD1	TRBJ1-2	13	TRBV7-2	TGTGCCAGCAGCACCCGGCAGGGGGATGGCTACACCTTC	CASSTRQGDGYTF
.	TRBD1	TRBJ1-1	14	TRBV7-9	TGTGCCAGCGGGACAGGGGGACCGAACACTGAAGCCTTCTTT	CASGTGGPNTEAFF
.	.	TRBJ1-2	16	TRBV5-4	TGTGCCAGCAGCTTGGGAGAACAGAACCTTAACTATGGCTACACCTTC	CASSLGEQNLNYGYTF
.	TRBD1	TRBJ1-2	14	TRBV19	TGTGCCAGTCGACGACAGGGGGCATTGTATGGCTACACCTTC	CASRRQGALYGYTF
.	TRBD2	TRBJ2-7	15	TRBV5-1	TGCGCCAGCAGCTTCCTAGCGGGGGACCGCTACGAGCAGTACTTC	CASSFLAGDRYEQYF
.	.	TRBJ2-7	13	TRBV29-1	TGCAGCGTTGAAGGAACAGGGCTAAACGAGCAGTACTTC	CSVEGTGLNEQYF
.	.	TRBJ1-2	14	TRBV2	TGTGCCAGCAGTGAATATCGGGTTTCGGAGGGCTACACCTTC	CASSEYRVSEGYTF
.	.	TRBJ2-1	15	TRBV6-5	TGTGCCAGCAGTTACTCCCGATTTCCGCGGGGTGAGCAGTTCTTC	CASSYSRFPRGEQFF
.	TRBD2	TRBJ2-3	16	TRBV4-2	TGTGCCAGCAGCCAACTGCTAGCGGGGGGAACAGATACGCAGTATTTT	CASSQLLAGGTDTQYF
.	TRBD2	TRBJ2-7	15	TRBV2	TGTGCCAGCAGTGAAAGAGTGGCGGGAGGGCTCGTGCAGTACTTC	CASSERVAGGLVQYF
few	.	TRBJ2-1	16	TRBV4-2	TGTGCCAGCAGCCAAGTCACCGAGGTGAGCATCAATGAGCAGTTCTTC	CASSQVTEVSINEQFF
.	.	TRBJ1-1	13	TRBV28	TGTGCCAGCAGTTTAGTAGAGAACACTGAAGCTTTCTTT	CASSLVENTEAFF
many	TRBD2	TRBJ2-2	17	TRBV7-3	TGTGCCAGCAGCTCAGGACTAGCGGGAGTCGGCACCGGGGAGCTGTTTTTT	CASSSGLAGVGTGELFF
.	TRBD1	TRBJ1-1	18	TRBV7-8	TGTGCCAGCAGCTTAGCCCAAGTGAGACAGGGGCTGAACACTGAAGCTTTCTTT	CASSLAQVRQGLNTEAFF
few	.	TRBJ1-4	15	TRBV7-8	TGTGCCAGCAGCCCCGGACGTCAGGGAAGTGAAAAACTGTTTTTT	CASSPGRQGSEKLFF
.	.	TRBJ2-5	14	TRBV6-5	TGTGCCAGCAGTTACTCGACAGGAAGAGAGACCCAGTACTTC	CASSYSTGRETQYF
.	.	TRBJ1-5	18	TRBV2	TGTGCCAGCAGAACCCTCAGACTCGTCTCGAAAGGTGATCAGCCCCAGCATTTT	CASRTLRLVSKGDQPQHF
.	TRBD1	TRBJ1-2	13	TRBV11-2	TGTGCCAGCAGCTCGACAGGGGGACTTGGCTACACCTTC	CASSSTGGLGYTF